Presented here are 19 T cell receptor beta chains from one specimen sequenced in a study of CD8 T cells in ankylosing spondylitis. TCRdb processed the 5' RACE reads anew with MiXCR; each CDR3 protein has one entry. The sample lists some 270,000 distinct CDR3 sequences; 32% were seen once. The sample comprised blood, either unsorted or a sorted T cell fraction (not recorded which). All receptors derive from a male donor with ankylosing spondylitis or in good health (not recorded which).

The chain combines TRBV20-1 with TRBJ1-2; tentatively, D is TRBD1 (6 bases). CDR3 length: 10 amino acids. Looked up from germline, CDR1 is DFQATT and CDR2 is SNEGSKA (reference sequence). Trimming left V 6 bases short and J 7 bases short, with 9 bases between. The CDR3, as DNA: TGCAGTGCAATCAGGGGTGGCTACACCTTC. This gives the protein CSAIRGGYTF.

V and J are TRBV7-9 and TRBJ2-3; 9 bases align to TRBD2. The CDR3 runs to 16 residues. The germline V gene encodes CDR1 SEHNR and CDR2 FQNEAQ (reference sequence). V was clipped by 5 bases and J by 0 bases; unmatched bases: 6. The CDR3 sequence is CASSGPSGASTDTQYF. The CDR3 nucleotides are TGTGCCAGCAGCGGGCCTAGCGGGGCGAGCACAGATACGCAGTATTTT.

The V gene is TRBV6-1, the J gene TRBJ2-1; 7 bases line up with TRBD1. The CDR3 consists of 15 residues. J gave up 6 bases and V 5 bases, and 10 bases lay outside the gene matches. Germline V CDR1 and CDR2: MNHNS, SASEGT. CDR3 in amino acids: CASSIDRVQGNEQFF. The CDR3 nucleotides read TGTGCCAGCAGTATTGACAGGGTTCAGGGCAATGAGCAGTTCTTC.

The CDR3 reads CSAELGEQYF. For the CDR3, the DNA is TGCAGTGCTGAGCTAGGCGAGCAGTACTTC. This chain joins TRBV20-1 and TRBJ2-7; D unresolved. V was trimmed by 5 bases and J by 6 bases, leaving 8 bases between them. This CDR3 region has 10 residues. Germline CDR1 reads DFQATT; CDR2 reads SNEGSKA (reference sequence).

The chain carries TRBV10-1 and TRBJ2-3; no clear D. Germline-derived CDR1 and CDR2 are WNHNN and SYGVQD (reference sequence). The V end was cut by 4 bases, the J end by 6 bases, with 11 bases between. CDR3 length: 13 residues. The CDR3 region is CASSVNQDDTQYF. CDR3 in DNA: TGCGCCAGCAGTGTGAACCAGGACGATACGCAGTATTTT.

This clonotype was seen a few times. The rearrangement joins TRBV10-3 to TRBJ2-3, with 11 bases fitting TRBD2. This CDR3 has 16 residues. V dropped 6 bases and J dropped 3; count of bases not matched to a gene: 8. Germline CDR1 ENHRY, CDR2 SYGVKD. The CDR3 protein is CAIRGLAVRGTDTQYF. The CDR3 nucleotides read TGTGCCATCAGGGGACTAGCGGTTCGGGGGACAGATACGCAGTATTTT.

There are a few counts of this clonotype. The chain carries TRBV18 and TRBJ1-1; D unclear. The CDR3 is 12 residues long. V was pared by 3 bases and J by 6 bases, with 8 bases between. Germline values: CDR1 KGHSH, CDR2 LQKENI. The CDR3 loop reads CASSPSDAEAFF. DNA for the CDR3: TGTGCCAGCTCACCCTCCGATGCTGAAGCTTTCTTT.

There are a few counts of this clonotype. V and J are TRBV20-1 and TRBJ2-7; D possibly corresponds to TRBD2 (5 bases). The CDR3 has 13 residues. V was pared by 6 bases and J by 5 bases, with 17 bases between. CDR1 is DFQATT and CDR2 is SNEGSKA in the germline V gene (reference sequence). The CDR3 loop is CSAPSGTRHEQYF. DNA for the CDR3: TGCAGTGCCCCCTCTGGAACTAGGCACGAGCAGTACTTC.

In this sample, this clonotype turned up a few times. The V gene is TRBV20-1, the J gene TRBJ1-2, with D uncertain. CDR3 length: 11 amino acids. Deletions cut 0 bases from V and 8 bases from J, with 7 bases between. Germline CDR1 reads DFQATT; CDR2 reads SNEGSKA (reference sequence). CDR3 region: CSARDPGGYTF. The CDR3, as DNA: TGCAGTGCTAGAGATCCTGGGGGCTACACCTTC.

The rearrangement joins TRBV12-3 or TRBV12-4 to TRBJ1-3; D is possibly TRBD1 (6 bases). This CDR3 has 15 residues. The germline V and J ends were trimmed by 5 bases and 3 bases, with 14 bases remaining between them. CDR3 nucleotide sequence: TGTGCCAGCAGTACAGGGAAACTAGGTGGAAACACCATATATTTT. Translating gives CASSTGKLGGNTIYF.

CDR3 DNA: TGTGCCAGCAGTGGGGGAGGGTCAGATACGCAGTATTTT. Its translation: CASSGGGSDTQYF. This chain uses TRBV12-3 or TRBV12-4 with TRBJ2-3, with 7 nucleotides matching TRBD2. V dropped 5 bases and J dropped 4; count of bases not matched to a gene: 3. CDR3 length equals 13 residues.

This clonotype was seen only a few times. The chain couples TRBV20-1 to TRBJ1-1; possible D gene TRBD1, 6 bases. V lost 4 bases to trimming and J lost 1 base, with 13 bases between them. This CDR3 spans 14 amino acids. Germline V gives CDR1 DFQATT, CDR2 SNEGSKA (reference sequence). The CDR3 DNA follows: TGCAGTGCTACTAGGACAGAGCAGAACACTGAAGCTTTCTTT. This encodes CSATRTEQNTEAFF.

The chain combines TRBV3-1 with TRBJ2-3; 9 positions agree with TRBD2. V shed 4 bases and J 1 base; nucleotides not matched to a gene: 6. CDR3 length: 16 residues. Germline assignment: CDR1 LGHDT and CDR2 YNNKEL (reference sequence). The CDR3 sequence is CASSRGERGGTDTQYF. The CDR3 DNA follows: TGTGCCAGCAGCCGGGGGGAGCGGGGGGGCACAGATACGCAGTATTTT.

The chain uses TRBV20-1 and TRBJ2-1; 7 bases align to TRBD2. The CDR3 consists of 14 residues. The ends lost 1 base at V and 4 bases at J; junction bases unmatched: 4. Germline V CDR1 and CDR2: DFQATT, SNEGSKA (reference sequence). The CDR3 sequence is CSARVRGGYNEQFF. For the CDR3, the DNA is TGCAGTGCTAGAGTAAGGGGAGGGTACAATGAGCAGTTCTTC.

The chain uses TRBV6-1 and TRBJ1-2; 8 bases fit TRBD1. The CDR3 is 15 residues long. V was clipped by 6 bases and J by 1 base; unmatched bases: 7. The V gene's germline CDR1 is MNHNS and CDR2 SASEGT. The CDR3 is CASSPGGLINYGYTF. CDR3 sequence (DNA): TGTGCCAGCAGCCCAGGGGGCCTTATTAACTATGGCTACACCTTC.

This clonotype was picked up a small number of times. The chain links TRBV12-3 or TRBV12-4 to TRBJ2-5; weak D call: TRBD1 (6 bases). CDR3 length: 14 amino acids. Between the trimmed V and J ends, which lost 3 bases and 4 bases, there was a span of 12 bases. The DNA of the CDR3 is TGTGCCAGCAGTTTGCTGGGGGCCGGAGAGACCCAGTACTTC. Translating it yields CASSLLGAGETQYF.

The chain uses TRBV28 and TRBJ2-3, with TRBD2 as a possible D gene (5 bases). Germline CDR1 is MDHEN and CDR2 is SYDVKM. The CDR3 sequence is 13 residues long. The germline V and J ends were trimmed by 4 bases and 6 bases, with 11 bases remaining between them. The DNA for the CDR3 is TGTGCCAGCAGTTATGCGGGCCGGGATACGCAGTATTTT. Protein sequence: CASSYAGRDTQYF.

CDR3 sequence reads: CASSVAGSPHNEQFF. The CDR3 nucleotides are TGTGCCAGCAGTGTCGCTGGGAGTCCCCACAATGAGCAGTTCTTC. The chain carries TRBV25-1 and TRBJ2-1; perhaps TRBD2 as D (5 bases). Germline lookup yields CDR1 MGHDK and CDR2 SYGVNS. V shed 4 bases and J shed 5 bases, with 15 bases lying between them. The CDR3 totals 15 residues. The full variable domain, in which reference TRBV25-1 and TRBJ2-1 provide the parts outside the CDR3, is EADIYQTPRYLVIGTGKKITLECSQTMGHDKMYWYQQDPGMELHLIHYSYGVNSTEKGDLSSESTVSRIRTEHFPLTLESARPSHTSQYLCASSVAGSPHNEQFFGPGTRLTVL.

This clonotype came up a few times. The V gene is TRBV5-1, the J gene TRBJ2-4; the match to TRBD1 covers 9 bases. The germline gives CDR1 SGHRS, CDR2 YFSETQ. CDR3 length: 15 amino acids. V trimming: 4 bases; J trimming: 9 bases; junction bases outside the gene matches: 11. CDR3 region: CASSPRTGDDGIQYF. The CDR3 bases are TGCGCCAGCAGCCCCCGGACAGGGGACGACGGCATTCAGTACTTC.